These T cell receptor beta chains were read from a single sample in a study of blood T cell repertoires in COVID-19. Some clones are missing from TCRdb's copy, which holds only in-frame ones; the method was immunoSEQ multiplex PCR. The table records tens of thousands of clones, approximately 81% of them present only once. Sequencing was performed on peripheral blood. The receptors derive from a man older than 75 with acute or convalescent COVID-19. Each CDR3 is given with its conserved first and last residue. Fields, in order: J gene, clone size, V gene, D gene, CDR3 DNA, CDR3 protein. A D gene is named only where the DNA matches it firmly. Expanded clones are given a class, and other clones once, few, many or no size at all.

TRBJ1-5 - TRBV15 - TGTGCCACCAGCAGAGATCTAGGAGGGACCAATCAGCCCCAGCATTTT CATSRDLGGTNQPQHF
TRBJ2-5 - TRBV7-2 - TGTGCCAGCAGCACACAGACAGGAGAAGAGACCCAGTACTTC CASSTQTGEETQYF
TRBJ2-3 - TRBV5-1 - TGCGCCAGCAGGTATCAGGCCACAGATACGCAGTATTTT CASRYQATDTQYF
TRBJ2-3 - TRBV19 TRBD2 TGTGCCAGTAGGCCTAGCGGGAGGGCCCCAGATACGCAGTATTTT CASRPSGRAPDTQYF
TRBJ1-6 - TRBV7-8 TRBD1 TGTGCCAGCAGCCTCGGACAGGGGGCGAATTCACCCCTCCACTTT CASSLGQGANSPLHF
TRBJ2-3 - TRBV19 - TGTGCCAGTAGTATAGGGGGGGGCGCAGATACGCAGTATTTT CASSIGGGADTQYF
TRBJ1-5 - TRBV6-6 - TGTGCCAGCAGTTACTCGAGGACAGACCCACATCAGCCCCAGCATTTT CASSYSRTDPHQPQHF
TRBJ2-5 - TRBV5-1 - TGCGCCAGCAGCTCCCAGGGGCACCACCAAGAGACCCAGTACTTC CASSSQGHHQETQYF
TRBJ2-7 - TRBV11-2 - TGTGCCAGCAGCAGGGCAGGGAATCGACACGAGCAGTACTTC CASSRAGNRHEQYF
TRBJ2-7 - TRBV5-1 TRBD2 TGCGCCAGCAGCTCTCGTCCCGGGACTAGCGGGAGGGCCTACGAGCAGTACTTC CASSSRPGTSGRAYEQYF
TRBJ1-1 once TRBV7-9 - TGTGCCAGCAGCCCTTACAGGGACACTGAAGCTTTCTTT CASSPYRDTEAFF
TRBJ1-5 - TRBV28 TRBD1 TGTGCCAGCAGCGGGACAGTCGAGCATTTT CASSGTVEHF
TRBJ2-1 - TRBV6-5 TRBD1 TGTGCCAGCATTGGGACAGGGGACGTTTCGAATGAGCAGTTCTTC CASIGTGDVSNEQFF
TRBJ2-2 - TRBV3-1/TRBV3-2 TRBD2 TGTGCCAGCAGCCAAAGGACTAGCGGGGCGGCCGGGGAGCTGTTTTTT CASSQRTSGAAGELFF
TRBJ2-5 - TRBV5-6 - TGTGCCAGCAGCTTGCCGGGGATTAGGGAGACCCAGTACTTC CASSLPGIRETQYF
TRBJ1-5 - TRBV28 - TGTGCCAGCACCCCGGGGTACAGCAGCAATAGCAATCAGCCCCAGCATTTT CASTPGYSSNSNQPQHF
TRBJ1-3 - TRBV6-5 - TGTGCCAGCAGTCCAAGACAGTACTCTGGAAACACCATATATTTT CASSPRQYSGNTIYF
TRBJ1-6 - TRBV27 - TGTGCCAGCAGTTTATCGGCCCGAATACTCAGAGGTTCACCCCTCCACTTT CASSLSARILRGSPLHF
TRBJ1-1 few TRBV5-1 TRBD1 TGCGCCAGCAGCTCCGAAGGGGGCGGCACTGAAGCTTTCTTT CASSSEGGGTEAFF
TRBJ1-2 - TRBV18 TRBD1 TGTGCCAGCTCACCGACAGGGGAGCCCTATGGCTACACCTTC CASSPTGEPYGYTF
TRBJ1-5 once TRBV2 - TGTGCCAGCAGTTCCTCGGGGGTCGGGCAGCCCCAGCATTTT CASSSSGVGQPQHF
TRBJ2-7 - TRBV5-5 TRBD1 TGTGCCAGCAGCTTGGCAGGGGGCCCCTACGAGCAGTACTTC CASSLAGGPYEQYF
TRBJ2-7 once TRBV27 TRBD1 TGTGCCAGCAGTTTATACAGGGGGCATCTCGAGCAGTACTTC CASSLYRGHLEQYF
TRBJ2-1 - TRBV7-3 - TGTGCCAGCAGCCAAGATAGGGGTATCAGAAATGAGCAGTTCTTC CASSQDRGIRNEQFF
TRBJ2-1 - TRBV4-3 TRBD2 TGCGCCAGCAGCCAAGAGGCTAGCGGGATATTAGGTGAGCAGTTCTTC CASSQEASGILGEQFF
TRBJ2-7 - TRBV20-1 TRBD1 TGCAGCGGACAGGGCCCCTACGAGCAGTACTTC CSGQGPYEQYF
TRBJ2-3 - TRBV9 - TGTGCCAGCAGCGTAACGACAGTTCGGGATACGCAGTATTTT CASSVTTVRDTQYF
TRBJ2-1 once TRBV6-5 TRBD1 TGTGCCAGCAGTTACGACAGGGCGTTCTACAATGAGCAGTTCTTC CASSYDRAFYNEQFF
TRBJ2-6 few TRBV7-9 - TGTGCCAGCCGGGTGTCTGGGGCCAACGTCCTGACTTTC CASRVSGANVLTF
TRBJ2-7 - TRBV5-4 - TGTGCCAGCAGCTTGGTCGGTGAGGACGAGCAGTACTTC CASSLVGEDEQYF
TRBJ2-3 - TRBV3-1/TRBV3-2 - TGTGCCAGCAGTTCCGTCCGGGGAAGCACAGATACGCAGTATTTT CASSSVRGSTDTQYF
TRBJ1-2 few TRBV6-1 - - CASSEVGQGTHTF
TRBJ2-1 - TRBV24-1 TRBD2 TGTGCCACCAGTGACCGGACTAGCGGGAGGAATGAGCAGTTCTTC CATSDRTSGRNEQFF
TRBJ2-2 - TRBV28 - TGTGCCAGCAGTTTCGGGACTGATGCGAACACCGGGGAGCTGTTTTTT CASSFGTDANTGELFF
TRBJ2-5 - TRBV6-2/TRBV6-3 TRBD1 TGTGCCAGCAGCTCGGACAGGGGGCCGCAAGAGACCCAGTACTTC CASSSDRGPQETQYF
TRBJ1-6 - TRBV11-2 TRBD1 TGTGCCAGCAGCCCAGCCGCCTACAGGGGAGGTAATTCACCCCTCCACTTT CASSPAAYRGGNSPLHF
TRBJ1-5 - TRBV7-8 TRBD1 TGTGCCAGCAGCTTTGGGACAGGGTTTAGCAATCAGCCCCAGCATTTT CASSFGTGFSNQPQHF
TRBJ1-2 - TRBV5-4 - TGTGCCAGCAGCTTGCCAGGGTGGGGCTACACCTTC CASSLPGWGYTF
TRBJ2-3 - TRBV5-4 TRBD2 TGTGCCAGCAGCTCGGAACTTCCGGGACTAGCGGAGGGAGGCACAGATACGCAGTATTTT CASSSELPGLAEGGTDTQYF
TRBJ2-6 once TRBV13 - TGTGCCAGCAGCTTAGATGTCGGAGGGGGCGCAGCTGGGGCCAACGTCCTGACTTTC CASSLDVGGGAAGANVLTF
TRBJ1-6 - TRBV30 - TGTGCCTGGAGTGGGGCAGGGAATAATTCACCCCTCCACTTT CAWSGAGNNSPLHF
TRBJ2-2 - TRBV7-6 TRBD1 TGTGCCAGCAGCCCCGCCCCGGGACAGGGGGCTTTTGACGGGGAGCTGTTTTTT CASSPAPGQGAFDGELFF
TRBJ2-1 - TRBV4-2 TRBD2 TGTGCCAGCAGCTCCGGGACTAGCGGGAACAATGAGCAGTTCTTC CASSSGTSGNNEQFF
TRBJ1-2 - TRBV3-1/TRBV3-2 TRBD1 TGTGCCAGCAGTCCTATGCGGGGACAGGGGGTGAGGGGCTACACCTTC CASSPMRGQGVRGYTF
TRBJ2-1 - TRBV7-6 TRBD2 TGTGCCAGCAGCTTATCAGGGACTAGCAGTTACAATGAGCAGTTCTTC CASSLSGTSSYNEQFF
TRBJ1-5 few TRBV27 - TGTGCCAGCAGTTTATACGGGAGGAATCAGCCCCAGCATTTT CASSLYGRNQPQHF
TRBJ1-5 once TRBV7-2 TRBD1 TGTGCCAGCAGCTTAGACAGGGGGGCCCCTCAGCCCCAGCATTTT CASSLDRGAPQPQHF
TRBJ1-2 - TRBV29-1 TRBD1 TGCAGCGCAGCGGACAGGGTGAATGGCTACACCTTC CSAADRVNGYTF
TRBJ2-7 - TRBV6-5 - TGTGCCAGCAGTAATACAGGGGGGGTTGGCGAGCAGTACTTC CASSNTGGVGEQYF
TRBJ2-4 - TRBV15 - TGTGCCACCAGCAGAGGGGATGCGGGAGCCAAAAACATTCAGTACTTC CATSRGDAGAKNIQYF
TRBJ2-5 - TRBV19 - TGTGCCAGTCGCGCCGCTAGCCGGAGTGAGACCCAGTACTTC CASRAASRSETQYF
TRBJ2-7 - TRBV28 TRBD2 TGTGCCAGCAGTTTACAGGGACTAGCGGGAGAACACGAGCAGTACTTC CASSLQGLAGEHEQYF
TRBJ2-2 - TRBV28 - TGTGCCAGCAGTTTTTGGCGGATGAACACCGGGGAGCTGTTTTTT CASSFWRMNTGELFF
TRBJ1-2 - TRBV19 - TGTGCCAGTATCCCTAGGACAGACAACTATGGCTACACCTTC CASIPRTDNYGYTF
TRBJ2-7 few TRBV25-1 - TGTGCCAGCAGTGTAACAAATTTC CASSVTNF
TRBJ2-3 - TRBV3-1/TRBV3-2 - TGTGCCAGCAGCCGTACTGCTAGGGGAGGCCCAGATACGCAGTATTTT CASSRTARGGPDTQYF
TRBJ2-7 few TRBV6-2/TRBV6-3 - TGTGCCAGCAGTCCCTACGGGTACGAGGGCTACGAGCAGTACTTC CASSPYGYEGYEQYF